The 21 T cell receptor beta chains presented below share a single source sample, sequenced in a study of CD8 T cells in ankylosing spondylitis. TCRdb re-called the 5' RACE reads with MiXCR, one entry per CDR3 protein. The data hold 240,000 or so distinct CDR3 sequences, with around 10% observed a single time. Sequenced material: blood, either unsorted or a sorted T cell fraction (not recorded which). The receptors derive from a male donor with ankylosing spondylitis or in good health (not recorded which).

This clonotype has at least ten counts. This rearrangement joins TRBV12-3 or TRBV12-4 to TRBJ2-1, with TRBD2 matching over 7 bases. The V and J ends lost 6 bases and 9 bases, in that order; junction bases with no gene match: 14. The CDR3 consists of 15 residues. The CDR3 sequence is CASSSGTTLLAEQFF. DNA for the CDR3: TGTGCCAGCAGCTCCGGGACTACCCTTTTGGCTGAGCAGTTCTTC.

This clonotype was seen many times. The rearrangement links TRBV4-2 to TRBJ2-1, with 9 nucleotides matching TRBD2. This CDR3 is built from 15 residues. V lost 2 bases, J lost 9 bases, and 8 bases stayed unmatched. CDR1 LGHNA and CDR2 YNFKEQ come from the germline V gene. CDR3 DNA: TGTGCCAGCAGCCAATCACGCGGGAGGGCCTCTGAGCAGTTCTTC. Translating it yields CASSQSRGRASEQFF.

The table lists this clonotype with many counts. This chain joins TRBV10-3 and TRBJ2-3, with no clear D. The CDR3 spans 14 residues. V lost 2 bases, J lost 6 bases, and 12 bases lay in between. Looked up from germline, CDR1 is ENHRY and CDR2 is SYGVKD. The CDR3 spells CAISEGPRTDTQYF. The CDR3 region has the DNA TGTGCCATCAGTGAGGGCCCCAGAACGGATACGCAGTATTTT.

This clonotype showed up many times. The chain couples TRBV5-1 to TRBJ2-5, with D perhaps assigned TRBD1 or TRBD2 (7 bases each). This CDR3 has 15 amino acids. Germline V CDR1 and CDR2: SGHRS, YFSETQ. Trimming cost V 4 bases and J 3 bases, with 16 bases left between them. DNA for the CDR3: TGCGCCAGCAGCCTACCAGGGGGGGCAGAAGAGACCCAGTACTTC. Amino acids: CASSLPGGAEETQYF.

The sample holds many counts of this clonotype. The chain uses TRBV12-3 or TRBV12-4 and TRBJ2-3; 10 bases align to TRBD2. The CDR3 contains 14 residues. V was clipped by 5 bases and J by 3 bases; unmatched bases: 2. Here the CDR3 DNA reads TGTGCCAGCAGTAGGACTAGCGGAACAGATACGCAGTATTTT. Protein product: CASSRTSGTDTQYF.

This clonotype was found a few times. A much larger clone differs by one base, so this may be a read error. The genes are TRBV28 and TRBJ2-1, with D possibly matching TRBD2 (6 bases). This CDR3 contains 15 residues. Trimming pared 6 bases from V and 5 bases from J, leaving 17 bases between. CDR1 and CDR2 from the germline V gene are MDHEN and SYDVKM. The CDR3 nucleotides read TGTGCCAGCAGCCCGCGGGACGCGGTAGACAATGAGCAGTTCTTC. Amino acids: CASSPRDAVDNEQFF. The variable domain in full, with the rest retrieved from reference TRBV28 and TRBJ2-1, is DVKVTQSSRYLVKRTGEKVFLECVQDMDHENMFWYRQDPGLGLRLIYFSYDVKMKEKGDIPEGYSVSREKKERFSLILESASTNQTSMYLCASSPRDAVDNEQFFGPGTRLTVL.

This clonotype has just a few counts. This CDR3 is CASSLEGAAADTQYF. The CDR3 DNA reads as TGCGCCAGCAGCTTGGAAGGGGCCGCAGCGGATACGCAGTATTTT. The V call is TRBV5-1, the J call TRBJ2-3; D is perhaps TRBD1 (5 bases). CDR1 is SGHRS and CDR2 is YFSETQ in the germline V gene. V lost 0 bases and J lost 6, with 14 bases in between. The CDR3 totals 15 residues.

Many counts were recorded for this clonotype. The chain carries TRBV25-1 and TRBJ2-5; D may be TRBD1 (5 bases). Germline loops: CDR1 MGHDK, CDR2 SYGVNS. Trimming removed 2 bases from V and 3 bases from J, with 7 bases in between. This CDR3 comprises 13 residues. The CDR3 here is CASSEAGKETQYF. The CDR3 nucleotides are TGTGCCAGCAGTGAAGCAGGGAAAGAGACCCAGTACTTC.

This clonotype came up many times. The rearrangement links TRBV4-1 to TRBJ1-2; D is unclear. Trimming took 3 bases from V and 2 from J, leaving 13 bases between them. CDR1 and CDR2 from the germline V gene are MGHRA and YSYEKL. This CDR3 region has 15 residues. CDR3 sequence reads: CASSHEGRRNYGYTF. CDR3 nucleotides: TGCGCCAGCAGCCATGAGGGTCGGCGCAACTATGGCTACACCTTC.

The sample holds many counts of this clonotype. The V call is TRBV5-1, the J call TRBJ2-3, with no clear D. This CDR3 is 12 amino acids long. V lost 2 bases, J lost 4 bases, and 5 bases lay in between. CDR1 and CDR2 from the germline V gene are SGHRS and YFSETQ. Here the CDR3 DNA reads TGCGCCAGCAGCTTAGACGCAGATACGCAGTATTTT. Its translation is CASSLDADTQYF.

Many counts were recorded for this clonotype. The chain joins TRBV9 to TRBJ2-1; 9 bases fit TRBD1. The CDR3 is 15 amino acids. Germline CDR1 and CDR2: SGDLS and YYNGEE. V was pared by 4 bases and J by 2 bases, with 4 bases of the junction left unmatched. Here the CDR3 reads CASSKRQGAYNEQFF. The CDR3, as DNA: TGTGCCAGCAGCAAACGACAGGGGGCCTACAATGAGCAGTTCTTC.

This rearrangement joins TRBV5-1 to TRBJ2-3; 7 bases match TRBD2. CDR3 size: 15 residues. The V and J ends lost 1 base and 1 base, in that order; junction bases with no gene match: 3. Looked up from germline, CDR1 is SGHRS and CDR2 is YFSETQ. CDR3 loop: CASSLREAGTDTQYF. Here the CDR3 DNA reads TGCGCCAGCAGCTTGCGGGAGGCGGGCACAGATACGCAGTATTTT.

Ten or more counts support this clonotype. The chain uses TRBV20-1 and TRBJ2-5; D gene uncertain. V lost 6 bases, J lost 4 bases, and 12 bases lay in between. Germline V lookup: CDR1 DFQATT, CDR2 SNEGSKA (reference sequence). The CDR3 spans 12 residues. The CDR3 loop is CSARRGRETQYF. For the CDR3, the DNA is TGCAGTGCGAGGCGTGGAAGAGAGACCCAGTACTTC.

This clonotype has only a few counts. The chain joins TRBV6-1 to TRBJ2-1; the match to TRBD2 covers 10 bases. The V and J ends lost 7 bases and 7 bases, in that order; junction bases with no gene match: 10. CDR3 size: 15 residues. Germline V CDR1 and CDR2: MNHNS, SASEGT. This CDR3 reads CASTNGLAVGNEQFF. CDR3 coding DNA: TGTGCCAGCACCAATGGACTAGCGGTGGGAAATGAGCAGTTCTTC.

The chain links TRBV7-2 to TRBJ2-2, with D tentatively TRBD1 or TRBD2 (7 bases each). The CDR3 totals 17 residues. Trimming pared 5 bases from V and 4 bases from J, leaving 20 bases between. CDR1 and CDR2 from the germline V gene are SGHTA and FQGNSA. The CDR3 sequence: CASSPRSGGGPTGELFF. The CDR3 DNA sequence: TGTGCCAGCAGCCCCCGGTCAGGGGGGGGACCCACCGGGGAGCTGTTTTTT.

This clonotype has a count of ten or more. The chain uses TRBV24-1 and TRBJ2-5; D may match TRBD1 or TRBD2 (6 bases each). The CDR3 is 15 residues long. The V end lost 6 bases, the J end lost 5 bases, and 18 bases lay between the germline ends. CDR1 and CDR2 from the germline V gene are KGHDR and SFDVKD. CDR3: CATSSVGGPWETQYF. CDR3 bases: TGTGCCACCAGTTCCGTCGGGGGCCCTTGGGAGACCCAGTACTTC.

This clonotype was observed a few times. The chain couples TRBV7-2 to TRBJ2-7, with 10 bases identical to TRBD2. The germline gives CDR1 SGHTA, CDR2 FQGNSA. This CDR3 comprises 15 residues. The junction had 5 bases not matched to a gene; V was cut back by 2 bases and J by 4 bases. The CDR3 DNA follows: TGTGCCAGCAGCTTACTAGCGGGAGCTAAGTACGAGCAGTACTTC. This encodes CASSLLAGAKYEQYF.

This clonotype was seen ten or more times. V is TRBV11-2 and J is TRBJ2-3; possible D gene TRBD2, 5 bases. The V gene's germline CDR1 is SGHAT and CDR2 FQNNGV. CDR3 length equals 15 residues. V lost 5 bases and J 2 bases, leaving 14 bases between the germline ends. The CDR3 sequence: CASSPKGGPTDTQYF. CDR3 bases: TGTGCCAGCAGCCCGAAAGGCGGGCCCACAGATACGCAGTATTTT.

V is TRBV7-6 and J is TRBJ2-3; 14 bases align to TRBD2. Trimming took 5 bases from V and 6 from J; bases not matched to a gene: 4. The length of the CDR3 is 15 residues. From germline, CDR1 is SGHVS and CDR2 FNYEAQ. The CDR3 here is CASSIGLAGGDTQYF. DNA for the CDR3: TGTGCCAGCAGCATAGGACTAGCGGGGGGCGATACGCAGTATTTT.

The chain links TRBV7-9 to TRBJ2-1; 13 nucleotides line up with TRBD2. V dropped 5 bases and J dropped 8; count of bases not matched to a gene: 6. This CDR3 comprises 15 residues. Germline V gene sequence: CDR1 SEHNR, CDR2 FQNEAQ (reference sequence). The CDR3 DNA reads as TGTGCCAGCAGCCCAGGACTAGCGGGGGTGGATGAGCAGTTCTTC. The encoded protein is CASSPGLAGVDEQFF.

In this sample, this clonotype turned up many times. CDR3 nucleotides: TGTGCCAGTCGGGCGGGGACTTCCCTTTTAGACTACGAGCAGTACTTC. It specifies CASRAGTSLLDYEQYF. This chain connects TRBV7-8 to TRBJ2-7, with D possibly TRBD2 on 6 matching bases. Trimming took 9 bases from V and 3 from J, leaving 24 bases between them. In germline, CDR1 is SGHVS, CDR2 FQNEAQ. The CDR3 runs 16 residues.